These 20 T cell receptor beta chains came from one sample sequenced in a study of T cells after somatic rescue of genetic block. The table came from immunoSEQ multiplex PCR; TCRdb's copy has only in-frame clones and leaves some out. Altogether roughly 70,000 clones are present, just over 90% being singletons, with the ten largest covering about 3%. Source material: peripheral blood mononuclear cells (PBMCs). These receptors all stem from a man aged 40-55 years.

This clone was seen once. The gene calls are TRBV5-8 and TRBJ2-7; D not resolved. Trimming cost V 2 bases and J 2 bases, with 5 bases left between them. The CDR3 has 12 residues. The V gene's germline CDR1 is SGHTS and CDR2 YDEGEE. In DNA form, the CDR3 reads TGTGCCAGCAGCTTTATCACCTACGAGCAGTACTTC. This gives the protein CASSFITYEQYF.

The V call is TRBV7-9, the J call TRBJ2-2; TRBD1 matches at 10 bases. Germline loops: CDR1 SEHNR, CDR2 FQNEAQ (reference sequence). CDR3 length equals 16 residues. Trimming removed 4 bases from V and 3 bases from J; junction bases left unmatched: 5. CDR3 sequence (DNA): TGTGCCAGCAGCTCCGACAGGGGGCGCGACACCGGGGAGCTGTTTTTT. Translating gives CASSSDRGRDTGELFF.

The genes are TRBV7-2 and TRBJ2-3, with D possibly matching TRBD2 (6 bases). This CDR3 is 16 amino acids long. Germline V lookup: CDR1 SGHTA, CDR2 FQGNSA. V dropped 2 bases and J dropped 5 bases, with 17 bases sitting between them. This CDR3 is CASSLYSGALGDTQYF. The CDR3 DNA follows: TGTGCCAGCAGCTTATATAGCGGTGCCCTGGGAGATACGCAGTATTTT.

The CDR3 here is CASSPDRVTDTQYF. Written as DNA, the CDR3 is TGCGCCAGCAGTCCTGACAGGGTCACAGATACGCAGTATTTT. The chain employs TRBV10-2 and TRBJ2-3; 7 nucleotides agree with TRBD1. The V and J ends lost 5 bases and 2 bases, in that order; junction bases with no gene match: 4. CDR1 is WSHSY and CDR2 is SAAADI in the germline V gene. The CDR3 consists of 14 residues.

This chain connects TRBV11-2 to TRBJ1-6; D not resolved. V dropped 1 base and J dropped 6 bases, with 10 bases sitting between them. The CDR3 has 15 residues. Germline CDR1 reads SGHAT; CDR2 reads FQNNGV. The CDR3 here is CASSLAGRGNSPLHF. CDR3 nucleotide sequence: TGTGCCAGCAGCTTAGCGGGCAGAGGTAATTCACCCCTCCACTTT.

The chain combines TRBV7-2 with TRBJ2-1; D unclear. Deletions cut 5 bases from V and 9 bases from J, with 14 bases between. This CDR3 has 13 amino acids. The germline V gene encodes CDR1 SGHTA and CDR2 FQGNSA. The CDR3 region has the DNA TGTGCCAGCAGCGATAACATACGCGGTGAGCAGTTCTTC. Its translation: CASSDNIRGEQFF.

The CDR3 here is CASTLPSSRWGAVDNEQFF. CDR3 nucleotides: TGTGCCAGCACCCTGCCTTCCTCCCGGTGGGGAGCGGTTGACAATGAGCAGTTCTTC. The chain joins TRBV28 to TRBJ2-1, with D possibly being TRBD2 (5 bases). Trimming removed 7 bases from V and 5 bases from J, with 30 bases in between. CDR3 length equals 19 residues. The V gene's germline CDR1 is MDHEN and CDR2 SYDVKM.

The gene calls are TRBV19 and TRBJ2-2; perhaps TRBD2 as D (6 bases). The CDR3 is 15 amino acids. Trimming shortened V by 5 bases and J by 9 bases, and 19 bases separated the two germline ends. CDR1 is LNHDA, CDR2 SQIVND, per germline (reference sequence). The CDR3 spells CASSLAPGNRWELFF. CDR3 nucleotides: TGTGCCAGTAGTCTAGCGCCAGGGAATCGGTGGGAGCTGTTTTTT. Full variable domain (remainder filled in from reference TRBV19 and TRBJ2-2): DGGITQSPKYLFRKEGQNVTLSCEQNLNHDAMYWYRQDPGQGLRLIYYSQIVNDFQKGDIAEGYSVSREKKESFPLTVTSAQKNPTAFYLCASSLAPGNRWELFFGEGSRLTVL.

The chain combines TRBV2 with TRBJ2-7; the D is unclear. Germline V CDR1 and CDR2: SNHLY, FYNNEI. The V end lost 5 bases, the J end lost 2 bases, and 7 bases lay between the germline ends. CDR3 length: 12 residues. The CDR3 sequence is CASSLNAYEQYF. In DNA form, the CDR3 reads TGTGCCAGCAGTCTAAATGCCTACGAGCAGTACTTC.

The chain links TRBV5-5 to TRBJ2-7, with D possibly TRBD2 on 5 matching bases. Germline CDR1 SGHKS, CDR2 YYEKEE (reference sequence). The CDR3 runs to 12 residues. Trimming pared 2 bases from V and 3 bases from J, leaving 6 bases between. CDR3 in DNA: TGTGCCAGCAGCTTCGGGAACTACGAGCAGTACTTC. Its translation is CASSFGNYEQYF. Full variable domain (missing parts from reference TRBV5-5 and TRBJ2-7): DAGVTQSPTHLIKTRGQQVTLRCSPISGHKSVSWYQQVLGQGPQFIFQYYEKEERGRGNFPDRFSARQFPNYSSELNVNALLLGDSALYLCASSFGNYEQYFGPGTRLTVT.

This clone was observed a few times. The rearrangement links TRBV13 to TRBJ2-5; D is unclear. V dropped 0 bases and J dropped 2 bases, with 4 bases sitting between them. The CDR3 loop spans 13 amino acids. The germline V gene encodes CDR1 PRHDT and CDR2 FYEKMQ (reference sequence). CDR3 protein: CASSLGSQETQYF. The CDR3 DNA sequence: TGTGCCAGCAGCTTAGGGTCGCAAGAGACCCAGTACTTC.

V gene TRBV27 combines with J gene TRBJ1-2, with D possibly TRBD1 on 6 matching bases. The CDR3 extends over 15 amino acids. Looked up from germline, CDR1 is MNHEY and CDR2 is SMNVEV (reference sequence). V was trimmed by 5 bases and J by 4 bases, leaving 17 bases between them. The CDR3 sequence is CASSPQTGASYGYTF. As DNA, the CDR3 is TGTGCCAGCAGTCCCCAGACAGGAGCCTCCTATGGCTACACCTTC.

This sequence joins TRBV7-9 and TRBJ1-6; no reliable D call. Germline V gene data show CDR1 as SEHNR and CDR2 as FQNEAQ (reference sequence). The CDR3 contains 13 residues. The ends were cut back, 2 bases at V and 5 bases at J, with 4 bases in the middle. The CDR3: CASSLTNNSPLHF. DNA for the CDR3: TGTGCCAGCAGCTTAACTAATAATTCACCCCTCCACTTT.

The chain uses TRBV4-2 and TRBJ2-1, with D perhaps TRBD1 (5 bases). V was clipped by 2 bases and J by 9 bases, with 11 bases between them. The germline V gene encodes CDR1 LGHNA and CDR2 YNFKEQ. The length of the CDR3 is 13 residues. The CDR3 DNA is TGTGCCAGCAGCCAACAGGGATGGGGTGAGCAGTTCTTC. Its translation: CASSQQGWGEQFF.

The V and J genes are TRBV5-1 and TRBJ2-1, with no clear D. Trimming took 4 bases from V and 3 from J, leaving 17 bases between them. Germline lookup yields CDR1 SGHRS and CDR2 YFSETQ. The CDR3 is made up of 16 amino acids. CDR3 DNA: TGCGCCAGCAGCCCACCGGGTCCAACCCTCTACAATGAGCAGTTCTTC. Translation: CASSPPGPTLYNEQFF.

This clone was counted once. This chain uses TRBV4-1 with TRBJ1-5, with D maybe TRBD1 (6 bases). V was trimmed by 0 bases and J by 3 bases, leaving 12 bases between them. Per the germline V gene, CDR1 is MGHRA and CDR2 is YSYEKL. CDR3 length: 16 amino acids. In DNA form, the CDR3 reads TGCGCCAGCAGCCAAGATTGGGGACAACTCAATCAGCCCCAGCATTTT. Amino acid sequence: CASSQDWGQLNQPQHF.

With regard to this clone: This sample also contains other DNA sequences that code for the same CDR3. The CDR3 DNA sequence: TGTGCCAGCAGCGATCCGGGAGAGCAGTTCTTC. It translates to CASSDPGEQFF. The rearrangement links TRBV5-6 to TRBJ2-1, with D possibly being TRBD2 (5 bases). In germline, CDR1 is SGHDT, CDR2 YYEEEE. Deletions cut 4 bases from V and 10 bases from J, with 9 bases between. The CDR3 has 11 amino acids.

J is TRBJ1-2 and V is TRBV4-1, with D possibly TRBD1 on 6 matching bases. CDR3 length: 16 residues. V gave up 0 bases and J gave up 5 bases, with 16 bases separating them. Germline values: CDR1 MGHRA, CDR2 YSYEKL. CDR3 coding DNA: TGCGCCAGCAGCCAAGATAGGCCGGGGGCGGGATATGGCTACACCTTC. Protein product: CASSQDRPGAGYGYTF.

The chain carries TRBV4-1 and TRBJ1-2; D ambiguous. V was pared by 0 bases and J by 4 bases, with 6 bases between. Germline values: CDR1 MGHRA, CDR2 YSYEKL. This CDR3 comprises 13 residues. DNA of the CDR3: TGCGCCAGCAGCCAAGAGGCGGCCTATGGCTACACCTTC. Residues: CASSQEAAYGYTF.

This clone was observed once. V and J are TRBV20-1 and TRBJ2-7; 7 positions match TRBD1. The CDR3 is 11 amino acids. J lost 4 bases, V lost 6 bases, and 3 bases had no gene match. Per the germline V gene, CDR1 is DFQATT and CDR2 is SNEGSKA (reference sequence). Written as DNA, the CDR3 is TGCAGTGCGCCCAGGGGGTACGAGCAGTACTTC. Protein: CSAPRGYEQYF.